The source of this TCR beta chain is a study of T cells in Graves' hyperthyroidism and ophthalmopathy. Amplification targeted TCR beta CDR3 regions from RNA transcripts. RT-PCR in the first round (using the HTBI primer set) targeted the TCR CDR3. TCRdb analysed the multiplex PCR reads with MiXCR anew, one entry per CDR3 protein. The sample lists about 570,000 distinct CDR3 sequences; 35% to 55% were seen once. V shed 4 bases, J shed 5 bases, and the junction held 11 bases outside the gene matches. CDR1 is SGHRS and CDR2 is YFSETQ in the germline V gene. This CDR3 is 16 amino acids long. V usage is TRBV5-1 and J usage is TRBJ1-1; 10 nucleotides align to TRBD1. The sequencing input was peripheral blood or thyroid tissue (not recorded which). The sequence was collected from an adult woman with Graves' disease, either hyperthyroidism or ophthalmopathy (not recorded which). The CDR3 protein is CASSQLGQGTRTEAFF. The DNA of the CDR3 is TGCGCCAGCAGCCAATTGGGACAGGGGACGAGGACTGAAGCTTTCTTT.